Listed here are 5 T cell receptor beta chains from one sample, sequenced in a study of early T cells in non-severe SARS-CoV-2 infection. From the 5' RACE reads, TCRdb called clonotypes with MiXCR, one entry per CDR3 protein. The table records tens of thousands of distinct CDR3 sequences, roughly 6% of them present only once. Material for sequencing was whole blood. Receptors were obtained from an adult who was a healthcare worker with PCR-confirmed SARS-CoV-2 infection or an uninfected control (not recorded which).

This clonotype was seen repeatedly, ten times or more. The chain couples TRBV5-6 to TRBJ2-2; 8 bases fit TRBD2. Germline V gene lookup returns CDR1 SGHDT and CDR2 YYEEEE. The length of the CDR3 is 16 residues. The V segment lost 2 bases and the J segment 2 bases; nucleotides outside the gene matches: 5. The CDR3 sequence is CASSFAGGQNTGELFF. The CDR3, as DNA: TGTGCCAGCAGCTTTGCGGGAGGCCAAAACACCGGGGAGCTGTTTTTT.

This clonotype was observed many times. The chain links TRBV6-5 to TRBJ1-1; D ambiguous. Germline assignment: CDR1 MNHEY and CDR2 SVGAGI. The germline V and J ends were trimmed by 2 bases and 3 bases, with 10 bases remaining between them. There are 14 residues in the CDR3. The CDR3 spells CASSYNGRDTEAFF. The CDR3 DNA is TGTGCCAGCAGTTACAATGGAAGGGACACTGAAGCTTTCTTT.

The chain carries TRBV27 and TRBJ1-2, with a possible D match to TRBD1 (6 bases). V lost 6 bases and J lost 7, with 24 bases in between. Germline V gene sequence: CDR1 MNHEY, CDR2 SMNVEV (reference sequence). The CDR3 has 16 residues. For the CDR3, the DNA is TGTGCCAGCAGCCCGACCGCCGAGGGGGGGGCGGGTGGCTACACCTTC. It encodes CASSPTAEGGAGGYTF.

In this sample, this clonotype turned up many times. CDR3 coding DNA: TGTGCCAGTAGCGTGGGCGGTGGAGCGGGAAACACCGGGGAGCTGTTTTTT. It yields the protein CASSVGGGAGNTGELFF. V is TRBV19 and J is TRBJ2-2; 7 bases are shared with TRBD2. Germline lookup yields CDR1 LNHDA and CDR2 SQIVND (reference sequence). The V and J ends lost 6 bases and 2 bases, in that order; junction bases with no gene match: 12. The CDR3 contains 17 residues.

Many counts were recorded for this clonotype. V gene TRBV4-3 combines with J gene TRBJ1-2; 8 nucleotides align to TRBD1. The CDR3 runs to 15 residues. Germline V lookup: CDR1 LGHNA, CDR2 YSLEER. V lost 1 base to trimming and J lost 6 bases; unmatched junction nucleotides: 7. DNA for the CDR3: TGCGCCAGCAGCCAAGCGAGGACAGGGAAAGATGGCTACACCTTC. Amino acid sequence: CASSQARTGKDGYTF.